The next 20 T cell receptor beta chains were all read from a single sample in a study of blood T cell repertoires in COVID-19 (TCRdb year 2020). The method behind the library was the immunoSEQ multiplex PCR assay. TCRdb carries this immuneACCESS record with in-frame sequences only. Its versions omit some clonotypes, under half of them owing to an unresolved V gene in the studies checked, with the rest unexplained. The sample yields about 200,000 clones; approximately 80% were counted once. 6.9% of the sample lies in the top ten. What was sequenced was peripheral blood. The receptors were sampled from a human donor with acute or convalescent COVID-19. The donor label of this sample is uncertain.

CDR3 sequence reads: CASSQERGQGVTDTQYF. The CDR3 region has the DNA TGTGCCAGCAGCCAAGAGAGGGGACAGGGGGTAACAGATACGCAGTATTTT. The chain links TRBV4-2 to TRBJ2-3, with TRBD1 identical over 11 bases. Germline trimming cut 0 bases from V and 3 bases from J; bases unmatched to any gene: 5. The CDR3 is 17 amino acids. Germline V gene sequence: CDR1 LGHNA, CDR2 YNFKEQ.

This clone was detected only a few times. The genes are TRBV2 and TRBJ1-2; 7 bases line up with TRBD1. CDR3 length equals 16 residues. The V and J ends lost 7 bases and 0 bases, in that order; junction bases with no gene match: 11. Germline lookup yields CDR1 SNHLY and CDR2 FYNNEI. CDR3 coding DNA: TGTGCCAGCACCCGAGGGGCAGGGGGTCCTAACTATGGCTACACCTTC. Amino acids: CASTRGAGGPNYGYTF.

The chain combines TRBV7-9 with TRBJ2-1; unclear D gene. Trimming took off 1 base at V and 9 bases at J, with 16 bases between the two ends. The CDR3 has 15 amino acids. Germline V gene sequence: CDR1 SEHNR, CDR2 FQNEAQ (reference sequence). The CDR3 bases are TGTGCCAGCAGCTTAGACTACGCTAAGTTTGGTGAGCAGTTCTTC. This sequence encodes CASSLDYAKFGEQFF. Drawing the rest from reference TRBV7-9 and TRBJ2-1, the complete variable domain is DTGVSQNPRHKITKRGQNVTFRCDPISEHNRLYWYRQTLGQGPEFLTYFQNEAQLEKSRLLSDRFSAERPKGSFSTLEIQRTEQGDSAMYLCASSLDYAKFGEQFFGPGTRLTVL.

The genes are TRBV7-8 and TRBJ1-5; TRBD1 is a possible D gene (5 bases). The CDR3 extends over 20 amino acids. Germline V gene sequence: CDR1 SGHVS, CDR2 FQNEAQ. V gave up 1 base and J gave up 1 base, with 23 bases separating them. CDR3: CASSLGVQGFSSKSNQPQHF. The CDR3 region has the DNA TGTGCCAGCAGCTTAGGGGTCCAGGGTTTTTCCTCTAAAAGCAATCAGCCCCAGCATTTT.

This rearrangement joins TRBV7-9 to TRBJ2-7, with 9 bases fitting TRBD2. V gave up 7 bases and J gave up 4 bases; unmatched junction bases: 5. CDR1 is SEHNR and CDR2 is FQNEAQ in the germline V gene (reference sequence). The CDR3 covers 13 residues. In nucleotides, the CDR3 is TGTGCCAGCAAGTCGACTAGCGGTTACGAGCAGTACTTC. Translating it yields CASKSTSGYEQYF. The full variable domain, completed using reference TRBV7-9 and TRBJ2-7, is DTGVSQNPRHKITKRGQNVTFRCDPISEHNRLYWYRQTLGQGPEFLTYFQNEAQLEKSRLLSDRFSAERPKGSFSTLEIQRTEQGDSAMYLCASKSTSGYEQYFGPGTRLTVT.

The chain employs TRBV4-2 and TRBJ1-4, with 7 bases aligning to TRBD1. This CDR3 is built from 15 residues. V shed 0 bases and J 14 bases; nucleotides not matched to a gene: 12. The germline gives CDR1 LGHNA, CDR2 YNFKEQ. CDR3: CASSQDRSWQGDLFF. Here the CDR3 DNA reads TGTGCCAGCAGCCAAGATCGAAGCTGGCAGGGGGATCTGTTTTTT.

In this sample, this clone turned up once. The gene calls are TRBV5-4 and TRBJ2-1; TRBD2 matches at 7 bases. Germline V gene data show CDR1 as SGHNT and CDR2 as YYREEE (reference sequence). Losses at the gene ends were 4 bases for V and 5 bases for J; bases not matched to a gene: 6. The CDR3 has 14 amino acids. The CDR3 DNA is TGTGCCAGCAGCGGGAGGGACCAGAACAATGAGCAGTTCTTC. Encoded protein: CASSGRDQNNEQFF.

The chain uses TRBV5-1 and TRBJ2-7, with D possibly matching TRBD2 (6 bases). The CDR3 spans 15 residues. Per the germline V gene, CDR1 is SGHRS and CDR2 is YFSETQ. Trimming removed 4 bases from V and 0 bases from J, with 14 bases in between. CDR3 nucleotides: TGCGCCAGCAGCCCCGGGGTAGCGGTCTCCTACGAGCAGTACTTC. It yields the protein CASSPGVAVSYEQYF.

The J gene is TRBJ2-3, the V gene TRBV7-9; 9 nucleotides match TRBD1. Trimming cost V 3 bases and J 3 bases; bases outside gene matches: 7. The germline gives CDR1 SEHNR, CDR2 FQNEAQ (reference sequence). CDR3 length: 16 amino acids. In DNA, the CDR3 is TGTGCCAGCAGCTTCGGGACAGGGAGGTTTACAGATACGCAGTATTTT. Amino acids: CASSFGTGRFTDTQYF.

The chain couples TRBV7-2 to TRBJ2-7; 14 bases agree with TRBD2. The CDR3 totals 16 residues. V shed 5 bases and J 3 bases; nucleotides not matched to a gene: 6. Per the germline V gene, CDR1 is SGHTA and CDR2 is FQGNSA. The CDR3 is CASSGTSGRSLYEQYF. CDR3 DNA: TGTGCCAGCAGCGGGACTAGCGGGAGATCCCTCTACGAGCAGTACTTC.

This chain links TRBV6-5 with TRBJ2-1; D gene unclear. The CDR3 has 15 residues. V was clipped by 8 bases and J by 2 bases, with 16 bases between them. Germline assignment: CDR1 MNHEY and CDR2 SVGAGI. This CDR3 reads CASGPTALTYNEQFF. The CDR3 DNA follows: TGTGCCAGCGGTCCAACAGCACTCACCTACAATGAGCAGTTCTTC.

The chain has TRBV11-2 and TRBJ1-2, with 11 bases that match TRBD1. V was clipped by 5 bases and J by 4 bases; unmatched bases: 3. The CDR3 is made up of 14 amino acids. Per germline, CDR1 SGHAT and CDR2 FQNNGV. The CDR3 DNA is TGTGCCAGCAGCGCCGGGACAGGGGGCTATGGCTACACCTTC. Its protein is CASSAGTGGYGYTF.

This rearrangement joins TRBV3-1 (or the pseudogene TRBV3-2) to TRBJ2-2; D is unclear. V lost 3 bases, J lost 2 bases, and 13 bases lay in between. The CDR3 covers 16 residues. Germline CDR1 LGHDT, CDR2 YNNKEL (reference sequence). CDR3 sequence reads: CASSQGRTGNTGELFF. CDR3 nucleotides: TGTGCCAGCAGCCAGGGCCGCACTGGAAACACCGGGGAGCTGTTTTTT.

The chain combines TRBV9 with TRBJ1-1, with D possibly TRBD1 on 5 matching bases. This CDR3 region has 15 residues. Germline V gene data show CDR1 as SGDLS and CDR2 as YYNGEE. V was trimmed by 2 bases and J by 2 bases, leaving 13 bases between them. The CDR3 sequence: CASSVRDEANTEAFF. CDR3 nucleotide sequence: TGTGCCAGCAGCGTCAGGGATGAAGCAAACACTGAAGCTTTCTTT.

The J gene is TRBJ1-5, the V gene TRBV18, with D possibly being TRBD1 (6 bases). CDR3 size: 15 residues. The germline gives CDR1 KGHSH, CDR2 LQKENI. Trimming shortened V by 0 bases and J by 7 bases, and 13 bases separated the two germline ends. The CDR3 sequence is CASSPPNRDVQPQHF. CDR3 nucleotide sequence: TGTGCCAGCTCACCACCCAACAGGGATGTCCAGCCCCAGCATTTT.

This clone appeared a single time. V gene TRBV18 combines with J gene TRBJ2-7, with D possibly TRBD1 on 5 matching bases. The ends were cut back, 6 bases at V and 6 bases at J, with 12 bases in the middle. This CDR3 spans 12 amino acids. CDR1 and CDR2 from the germline V gene are KGHSH and LQKENI. The CDR3 reads CASSPQGSEQYF. The CDR3 DNA reads TGTGCCAGCTCCCCCCAGGGTAGCGAGCAGTACTTC.

CDR3 coding DNA: TGCGCCAGCAGCTTGGGGGACAGTAGCAATCAGCCCCAGCATTTT. Its translation is CASSLGDSSNQPQHF. The chain carries TRBV5-1 and TRBJ1-5; TRBD1 aligns across 7 bases. V lost 0 bases to trimming and J lost 0 bases; unmatched junction nucleotides: 0. CDR3 length equals 15 residues. CDR1 is SGHRS, CDR2 YFSETQ, per germline.

The rearrangement links TRBV18 to TRBJ2-3; D gene ambiguous. CDR1 and CDR2 from the germline V gene are KGHSH and LQKENI. There are 12 residues in the CDR3. V gave up 2 bases and J gave up 6 bases, with 6 bases separating them. CDR3 in DNA: TGTGCCAGCTCACCAATCGGGGATACGCAGTATTTT. This encodes CASSPIGDTQYF.

This clone was recorded once. V gene TRBV11-1 combines with J gene TRBJ2-1, with TRBD2 identical over 9 bases. V was clipped by 5 bases and J by 0 bases; unmatched bases: 5. Germline V gene lookup returns CDR1 SGHAT and CDR2 FQDESV (reference sequence). The CDR3 is 16 amino acids. The CDR3 nucleotides read TGTGCCAGCAGCCCGGCGGGAGGGGGCTCCTACAATGAGCAGTTCTTC. This translates into CASSPAGGGSYNEQFF.

The rearrangement links TRBV11-1 to TRBJ2-1, with 13 bases matching TRBD2. The CDR3 runs 15 residues. Germline CDR1 is SGHAT and CDR2 is FQDESV (reference sequence). After removal of 5 bases from V and 7 bases from J, the junction contained 5 bases not matched to a gene. The CDR3 loop reads CASSMGLAGINEQFF. The DNA of the CDR3 is TGTGCCAGCAGCATGGGACTAGCGGGAATAAATGAGCAGTTCTTC.